This TCR beta chain comes out of a study of CD8+CD57+ T cells in acquired aplastic anemia. Study results and limitations: Patients versus controls showed no significant CD8+ Simpson's diversity difference. Roughly 28 was the count of CD8+ CDR3 sequences that patients shared with controls.

On this clonotype itself: Antigen specificity is unknown.

It was genomic DNA that served as the template for profiling TCR beta VDJ and CDR3. TCRdb fed the reads into MiXCR, producing one record per CDR3 protein. The table has roughly 290,000 distinct CDR3 sequences, about 50% seen once. V gave up 3 bases and J gave up 0 bases, with 12 bases separating them. The CDR3 consists of 17 residues. CD8+CD57+ cell expansion, shown by flow cytometry, had occurred in the patients selected for sequencing. The receptor comes from a human donor with aplastic anemia. The V and J genes are TRBV12-3 or TRBV12-4 and TRBJ2-6; D remains unclear. Material: sorted CD4+, CD8+, or CD8+CD57+ T cells (not recorded which) from PBMCs. CDR3 amino acids: CASSFGTAISGANVLTF. The CDR3 DNA follows: TGTGCCAGCAGTTTTGGTACAGCTATCTCTGGGGCCAACGTCCTGACTTTC.